Listed below are T cell receptor beta chains from one sample, sequenced in a study of blood T cell repertoires in COVID-19. Profiled with immunoSEQ multiplex PCR; TCRdb holds only in-frame clones, not every one. The table has about 220,000 clones, roughly 84% seen once; the top ten hold about 3.8%. Sequencing was done on a sample of peripheral blood. The receptors here all came from a woman of 80 years or more with acute or convalescent COVID-19. CDR3s include the opening cysteine and the closing phenylalanine or tryptophan. A D gene is named only where the DNA matches it firmly. Clone size is stated in some rows and not others, as once, few, many or a class when expanded.

>TRBD2|NA|13|TRBJ2-5|TRBV12-3/TRBV12-4
CASSYFGGETQYF
TGTGCCAGCAGTTACTTCGGGGGGGAGACCCAGTACTTC
>TRBD1|once|15|TRBJ1-1|TRBV28
CASLTGGLMNTEAFF
TGTGCCAGCTTGACAGGGGGCCTAATGAACACTGAAGCTTTCTTT
>TRBD1|NA|11|TRBJ1-2|TRBV29-1
CSVHGTVGYTF
TGCAGCGTCCACGGGACAGTCGGCTACACCTTC
>NA|NA|19|TRBJ1-1|TRBV28
CASSPGGGGLGGMNTEAFF
TGTGCCAGCAGCCCCGGGGGGGGCGGTCTCGGGGGAATGAACACTGAAGCTTTCTTT
>NA|NA|14|TRBJ1-1|TRBV5-1
CASSSLGHLTEAFF
TGCGCCAGCAGCTCACTGGGACACCTCACTGAAGCTTTCTTT
>NA|NA|17|TRBJ2-1|TRBV4-2
CASSQDGEGGAGNEQFF
TGTGCCAGCAGCCAAGATGGGGAAGGGGGCGCGGGAAATGAGCAGTTCTTC
>NA|NA|15|TRBJ2-5|TRBV11-3
CASSQRQVWGETQYF
TGTGCCAGCAGCCAGCGACAGGTTTGGGGGGAGACCCAGTACTTC
>NA|NA|15|TRBJ1-6|TRBV7-2
CASSLTRVGHSPLHF
TGTGCCAGCAGCTTAACTAGAGTCGGGCATTCACCCCTCCACTTT
>NA|NA|10|TRBJ1-2|TRBV20-1
CSAETGGYTF
TGCAGTGCAGAAACAGGCGGCTACACCTTC
>NA|NA|13|TRBJ2-3|TRBV5-1
CASSLDSTDTQYF
TGCGCCAGCAGCCTAGACTCCACAGATACGCAGTATTTT
>TRBD2|NA|15|TRBJ2-5|TRBV7-6
CASAVGGGEQETQYF
TGTGCCAGCGCCGTGGGGGGGGGAGAACAAGAGACCCAGTACTTC
>TRBD1|NA|16|TRBJ2-7|TRBV7-3
CASSSRPGQGVVEQYF
TGTGCCAGCAGCTCCCGCCCGGGACAGGGGGTGGTTGAGCAGTACTTC
>NA|NA|12|TRBJ2-7|TRBV5-1
CASSLLRDEQYF
TGCGCCAGCAGCTTGTTACGGGACGAGCAGTACTTC
>NA|NA|16|TRBJ1-4|TRBV5-1
CASSLQGLATNEKLFF
TGCGCCAGCAGCTTGCAGGGACTCGCAACTAATGAAAAACTGTTTTTT
>NA|NA|17|TRBJ1-1|TRBV9
CASSVAPEGGQNTEAFF
TGTGCCAGCAGCGTAGCCCCCGAGGGGGGGCAGAACACTGAAGCTTTCTTT
>NA|NA|14|TRBJ1-2|TRBV27
CASSSQTDDYGYTF
TGTGCCAGCAGTTCCCAGACAGATGACTATGGCTACACCTTC
>TRBD1|NA|14|TRBJ1-1|TRBV7-2
CASSSGQGSTEAFF
TGTGCCAGCAGCAGCGGACAGGGGAGTACTGAAGCTTTCTTT
>NA|NA|19|TRBJ1-4|TRBV6-6
CASSLYPPRASATNEKLFF
TGTGCCAGCAGTCTTTACCCACCTCGAGCGTCAGCAACTAATGAAAAACTGTTTTTT
>NA|NA|15|TRBJ2-2|TRBV11-3
CASSLGGQFTGELFF
TGTGCCAGCAGCCTCGGCGGACAGTTCACCGGGGAGCTGTTTTTT
>TRBD1|NA|15|TRBJ2-2|TRBV10-3
CAITGGQGDTGELFF
TGTGCCATCACCGGTGGGCAGGGGGACACCGGGGAGCTGTTTTTT
>NA|NA|13|TRBJ1-1|TRBV2
CASSDARDTEAFF
TGTGCCAGCAGTGACGCCAGGGACACTGAAGCTTTCTTT
>NA|NA|14|TRBJ1-6|TRBV5-6
CASSTGQLNSPLHF
TGTGCCAGCAGCACGGGACAACTCAATTCACCCCTCCACTTT
>TRBD1|once|13|TRBJ1-5|TRBV18
CASSTGEVQPQHF
TGTGCCAGCTCAACAGGGGAAGTTCAGCCCCAGCATTTT
>TRBD2|NA|16|TRBJ2-7|TRBV10-2
CASSGVSPAGSNEQYF
TGCGCCAGCAGTGGTGTTTCTCCAGCGGGGTCTAACGAGCAGTACTTC
>TRBD2|NA|14|TRBJ2-1|TRBV27
CASTGAGGPNEQFF
TGTGCCAGCACCGGGGCGGGGGGCCCCAATGAGCAGTTCTTC
>NA|once|16|TRBJ2-6|TRBV14
CASSHLQGSGANVLTF
TGTGCCAGCAGCCACTTACAGGGCTCTGGGGCCAACGTCCTGACTTTC
>NA|few|15|TRBJ2-1|TRBV11-3
CASSLADYSYNEQFF
TGTGCCAGCAGCTTGGCGGACTACTCCTACAATGAGCAGTTCTTC
>NA|NA|14|TRBJ2-3|TRBV14
CASRRGAWGDTQYF
TGTGCCAGCAGACGGGGGGCCTGGGGAGATACGCAGTATTTT
>NA|NA|14|TRBJ1-1|TRBV11-3
CASSPEAGETEAFF
TGTGCCAGCAGCCCAGAGGCAGGGGAGACTGAAGCTTTCTTT
>NA|NA|14|TRBJ1-2|TRBV19
CASSTSLVVSGYTF
TGTGCCAGTAGTACCTCATTAGTCGTCTCTGGCTACACCTTC
>NA|NA|15|TRBJ1-1|TRBV7-8
CASSPTRVENTEAFF
TGTGCCAGCAGCCCAACTAGAGTCGAGAACACTGAAGCTTTCTTT
>TRBD1|NA|16|TRBJ1-4|TRBV7-9
CASSAGQGAGSEKLFF
TGTGCCAGCAGTGCGGGACAGGGGGCGGGTAGTGAAAAACTGTTTTTT